This TCR beta chain was documented in a study of cytomegalovirus exposure and HLA in healthy donors. A word on this clone: Its antigen is currently unknown.

Study-wide results and limits: Within an earlier analysis, most TCR beta V segments proved productive either about 90% or about 30% of the time.

Donors consisted of healthy bone marrow donors. PCR primers comprised 60 Vbeta and 13 Jbeta primers. Authors' processing steps: The authors later counted roughly 79 million unique TCR beta chains, 9.5 million to 11 million of them shared. The table came from immunoSEQ multiplex PCR; TCRdb's copy has only in-frame clones and leaves some out. V, J and clone size are those of that table, while D and trimming were read from the DNA. The sample lists about 140,000 clones, about 10% occurring once. The TCR comes from a man in his fifties or sixties in good health and CMV-seronegative. The specimen sequenced was PBMCs.

CDR3 region: CASSYRAGDYTEAFF. The CDR3 bases are TGTGCCAGCAGTTACCGGGCGGGGGATTACACTGAAGCTTTCTTT. This chain uses TRBV6-5 with TRBJ1-1; perhaps TRBD1 as D (5 bases). The CDR3 extends over 15 amino acids. V gave up 2 bases and J gave up 3 bases, with 13 bases separating them. In germline, CDR1 is MNHEY, CDR2 SVGAGI.